A selection of T cell receptor beta chains follows, all from one sample in a study of Graves' ophthalmopathy and Graves' hyperthyroidism. TCRdb reprocessed the multiplex PCR reads via MiXCR and lists one record per CDR3 protein. The table lists 350,000 to 400,000 distinct CDR3 sequences, 15% of them singletons. Sequencing used peripheral blood. The receptors stem from a woman in her late teens or twenties with stable Graves' hyperthyroidism. Both conserved end residues are part of each CDR3. D genes are given only for firm matches. Expanded clones get a size class; other rows say once, few or many, or leave the size out.

TRBV11-3,many,TRBJ1-2,-,TGTGCCAGCAGCTTAGGAGGGGGAGTCTATGGCTACACCTTC,CASSLGGGVYGYTF
TRBV12-3/TRBV12-4,many,TRBJ1-2,-,TGTGCCAGCAGTTCCAGGGGCAGCTACACCTTC,CASSSRGSYTF
TRBV7-2,many,TRBJ1-1,-,TGTGCCAGCAGCTTATACATCCAAGGGGCTTTCTTT,CASSLYIQGAFF
TRBV6-1,many,TRBJ1-1,-,TGTGCCAGCAGTGACGTATGGGGACTAGGAACTGAAGCTTTCTTT,CASSDVWGLGTEAFF
TRBV5-1,many,TRBJ1-1,-,TGCGCCAGCAGCTTGGTAAGGGACAACACTGAAGCTTTCTTT,CASSLVRDNTEAFF
TRBV28,-,TRBJ2-7,TRBD2,TGTGCCAGCAGTTTATGGCCGGTCGGGAGGCCCAACGAGCAGTACTTC,CASSLWPVGRPNEQYF
TRBV10-3,-,TRBJ2-7,-,TGTGCCATCAGAACAGGTTACGAGCAGTACTTC,CAIRTGYEQYF
TRBV24-1,many,TRBJ2-7,-,TGTGCCACCAGTGATCCCCCCCGGCAGGTGCAGTACTTC,CATSDPPRQVQYF
TRBV29-1,many,TRBJ1-1,-,TGCAGCGTTGCGACAGGAAGGGAAGCTTTCTTT,CSVATGREAFF
TRBV6-1,many,TRBJ2-4,-,TGTGCCAGCAGTCAGCGAACAGTGAGCAAAAACATTCAGTACTTC,CASSQRTVSKNIQYF
TRBV12-3/TRBV12-4,many,TRBJ1-6,-,TGCGCCAGCAGTGAAAGACGGCGTTCACCCCTCCACTTT,CASSERRRSPLHF
TRBV27,many,TRBJ2-2,-,TGTGCCAGCAGTTTAAGGTTCCAAGCGATCAGGGAGCTGTTTTTT,CASSLRFQAIRELFF
TRBV6-5,many,TRBJ2-5,TRBD1,TGTGCCAGCAGCCCGACAGGGGTCGTACAAGAGACCCAGTACTTC,CASSPTGVVQETQYF
TRBV5-1,-,TRBJ1-1,-,TGCGCCAGCAGCTTGGAAGGGGATGGTGATACTGAAGCCTTCTTT,CASSLEGDGDTEAFF
TRBV7-9,many,TRBJ1-1,-,TGTGCCAGCAGACTGGACGGCATGAACACTGAAGCTTTCTTT,CASRLDGMNTEAFF
TRBV6-2/TRBV6-3,-,TRBJ2-2,-,TGTGCCAGCAGCCAAGTTTTAGAGAACACCGGGGAGCTGTTTTTT,CASSQVLENTGELFF
TRBV20-1,-,TRBJ1-2,TRBD1,TGCAGTGCTAGCCCACAGGGGGCCCCCTATGGCTACACCTTC,CSASPQGAPYGYTF
TRBV5-1,many,TRBJ1-3,-,TGCGCCAGCAGCTTGGAGGGCAGAAACACCATATATTTT,CASSLEGRNTIYF